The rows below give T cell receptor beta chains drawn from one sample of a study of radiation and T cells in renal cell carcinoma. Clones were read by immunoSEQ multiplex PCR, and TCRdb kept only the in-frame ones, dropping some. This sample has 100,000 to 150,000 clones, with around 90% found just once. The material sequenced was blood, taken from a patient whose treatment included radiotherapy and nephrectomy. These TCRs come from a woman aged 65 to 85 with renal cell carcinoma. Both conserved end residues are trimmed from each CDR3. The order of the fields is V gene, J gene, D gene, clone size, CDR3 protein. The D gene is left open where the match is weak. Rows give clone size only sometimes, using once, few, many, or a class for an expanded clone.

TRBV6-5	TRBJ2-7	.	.	ASSNGLLQY
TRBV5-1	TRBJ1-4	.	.	ASSLTDNEKLF
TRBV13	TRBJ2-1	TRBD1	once	ASSLGVGQRYNEQF
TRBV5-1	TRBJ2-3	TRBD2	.	ASSLGAGADTQY
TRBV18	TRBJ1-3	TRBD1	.	ASSQRQGETSGNTIY
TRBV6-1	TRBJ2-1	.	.	ARWEEQF
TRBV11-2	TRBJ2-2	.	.	ASSSWGVELF
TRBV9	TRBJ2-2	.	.	ASSVLTGFSGELF
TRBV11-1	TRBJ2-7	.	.	ASSLDGMKGLKY
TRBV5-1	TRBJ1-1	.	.	ASSRASPGAEAF
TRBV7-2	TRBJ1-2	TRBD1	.	ASSLESIRDRNYGYT
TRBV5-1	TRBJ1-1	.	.	ASSLAGSEAF
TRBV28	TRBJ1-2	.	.	ASSPTGFRNYGYT
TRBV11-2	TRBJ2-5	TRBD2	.	ASSPGGGRTQY
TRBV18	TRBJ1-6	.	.	ASSDGNRWDSPLH
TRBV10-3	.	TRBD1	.	AISEWTGGSFEQY
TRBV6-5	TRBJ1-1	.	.	ASTRLGYTEAF
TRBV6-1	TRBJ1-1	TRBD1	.	ASSSRQGRNTEAF
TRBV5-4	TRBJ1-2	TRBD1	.	ASSLALDRANYGYT
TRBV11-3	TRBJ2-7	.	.	ASSLRGVAANYEQY
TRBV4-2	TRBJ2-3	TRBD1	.	ASSQATGGSTDTQY
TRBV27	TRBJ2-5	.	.	ASSALGTQY
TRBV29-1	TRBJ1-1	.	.	SVEEYGTGPGAF
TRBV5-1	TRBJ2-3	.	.	ASSLDRATDTQY
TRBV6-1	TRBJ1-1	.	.	ASSERDAGWAF
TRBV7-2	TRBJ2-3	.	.	ASSLVGGSSTDTQY
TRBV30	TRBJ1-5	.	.	AWAQGIGNQPQH
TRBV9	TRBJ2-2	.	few	ASSGGVNTGELF
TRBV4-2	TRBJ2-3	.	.	ASSQGSSALTDTQY
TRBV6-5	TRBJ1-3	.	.	ASSYHKSSGNTIY
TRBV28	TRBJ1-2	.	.	ASSFQGGRGGYT
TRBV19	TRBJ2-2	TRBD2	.	ATRGGGGTGELF
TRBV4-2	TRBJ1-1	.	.	ASSQGRNTEAF
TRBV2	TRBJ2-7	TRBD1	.	ASRPRGPVTGGSYEQY
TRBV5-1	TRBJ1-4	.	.	ASSHSGAATNEKLF
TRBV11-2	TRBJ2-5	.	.	ASSLPQQGPKETQY
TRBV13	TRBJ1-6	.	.	ASSLGKVPWNSPLH
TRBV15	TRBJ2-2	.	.	ATSRDPSSGTGELF
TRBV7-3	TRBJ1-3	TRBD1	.	ASSLARDSGNTIY
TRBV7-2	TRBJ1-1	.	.	ASSSGSLNTEAF
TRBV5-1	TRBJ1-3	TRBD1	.	ASSRDRGGNTIY
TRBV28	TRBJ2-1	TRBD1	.	ASRVDRSEQF